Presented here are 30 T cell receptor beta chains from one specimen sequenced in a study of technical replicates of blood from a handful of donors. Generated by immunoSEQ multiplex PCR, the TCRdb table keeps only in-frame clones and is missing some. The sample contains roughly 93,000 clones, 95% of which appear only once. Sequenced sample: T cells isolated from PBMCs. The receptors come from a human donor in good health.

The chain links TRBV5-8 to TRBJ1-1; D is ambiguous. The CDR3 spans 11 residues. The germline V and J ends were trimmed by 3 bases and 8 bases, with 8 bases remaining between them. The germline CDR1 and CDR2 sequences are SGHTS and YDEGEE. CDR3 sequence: CASSSNLEAFF. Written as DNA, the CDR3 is TGTGCCAGCAGCTCGAACTTGGAAGCTTTCTTT.

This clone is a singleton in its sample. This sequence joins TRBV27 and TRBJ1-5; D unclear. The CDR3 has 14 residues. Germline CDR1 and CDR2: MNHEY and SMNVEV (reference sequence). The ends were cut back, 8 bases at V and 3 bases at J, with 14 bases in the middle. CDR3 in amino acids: CASQAVGLNQPQHF. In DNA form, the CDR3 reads TGTGCCAGCCAAGCGGTAGGACTCAATCAGCCCCAGCATTTT.

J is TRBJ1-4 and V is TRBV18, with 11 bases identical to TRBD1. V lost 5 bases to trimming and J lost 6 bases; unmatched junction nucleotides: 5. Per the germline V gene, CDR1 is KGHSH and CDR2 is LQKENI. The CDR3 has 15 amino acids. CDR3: CASSSGQGAYEKLFF. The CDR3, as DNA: TGTGCCAGCTCATCAGGACAGGGGGCTTATGAAAAACTGTTTTTT.

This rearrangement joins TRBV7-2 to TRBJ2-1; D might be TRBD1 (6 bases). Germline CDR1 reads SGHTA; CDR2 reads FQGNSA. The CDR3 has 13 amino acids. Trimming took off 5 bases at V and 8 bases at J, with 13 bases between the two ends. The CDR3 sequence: CASSTSPGDEQFF. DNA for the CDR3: TGTGCCAGCAGCACGTCCCCAGGGGATGAGCAGTTCTTC.

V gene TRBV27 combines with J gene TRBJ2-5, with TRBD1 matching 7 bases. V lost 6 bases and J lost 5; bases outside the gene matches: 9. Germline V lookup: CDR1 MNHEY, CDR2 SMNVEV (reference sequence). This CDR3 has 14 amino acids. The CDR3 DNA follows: TGTGCCAGCAGCGTGGGGACAGACGGGGAGACCCAGTACTTC. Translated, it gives CASSVGTDGETQYF.

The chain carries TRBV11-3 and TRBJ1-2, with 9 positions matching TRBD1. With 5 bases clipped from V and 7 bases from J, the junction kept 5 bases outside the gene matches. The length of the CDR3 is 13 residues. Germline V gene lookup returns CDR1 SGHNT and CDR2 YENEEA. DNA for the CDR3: TGTGCCAGCAGCGTGGGACAGGGAGGTGGCTACACCTTC. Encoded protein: CASSVGQGGGYTF.

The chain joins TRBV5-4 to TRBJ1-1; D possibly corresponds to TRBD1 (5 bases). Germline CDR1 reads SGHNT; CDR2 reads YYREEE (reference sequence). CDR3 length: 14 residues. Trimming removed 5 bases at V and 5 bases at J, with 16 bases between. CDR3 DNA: TGTGCCAGCAGACGTGGGGGGGGTCGGACTGAAGCTTTCTTT. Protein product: CASRRGGGRTEAFF.

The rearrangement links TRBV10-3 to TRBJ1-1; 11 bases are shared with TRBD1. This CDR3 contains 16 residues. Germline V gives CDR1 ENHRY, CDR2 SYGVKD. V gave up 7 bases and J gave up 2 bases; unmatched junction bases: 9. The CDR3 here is CAINRMDRGHNTEAFF. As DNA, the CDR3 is TGTGCCATCAACAGAATGGACAGGGGGCATAACACTGAAGCTTTCTTT.

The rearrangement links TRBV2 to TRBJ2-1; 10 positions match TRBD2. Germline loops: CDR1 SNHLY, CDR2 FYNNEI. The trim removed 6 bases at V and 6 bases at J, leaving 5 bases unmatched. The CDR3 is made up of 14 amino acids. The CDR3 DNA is TGTGCCAGCAGAGCTAGCGGGGGTTTCAATGAGCAGTTCTTC. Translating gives CASRASGGFNEQFF. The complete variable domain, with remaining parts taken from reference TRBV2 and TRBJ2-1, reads EPEVTQTPSHQVTQMGQEVILRCVPISNHLYFYWYRQILGQKVEFLVSFYNNEISEKSEIFDDQFSVERPDGSNFTLKIRSTKLEDSAMYFCASRASGGFNEQFFGPGTRLTVL.

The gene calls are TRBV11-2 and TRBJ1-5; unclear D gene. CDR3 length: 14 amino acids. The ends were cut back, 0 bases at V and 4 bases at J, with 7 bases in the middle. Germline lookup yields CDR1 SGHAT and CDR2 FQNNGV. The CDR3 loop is CASSLDAGNQPQHF. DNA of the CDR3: TGTGCCAGCAGCTTAGACGCGGGGAATCAGCCCCAGCATTTT.

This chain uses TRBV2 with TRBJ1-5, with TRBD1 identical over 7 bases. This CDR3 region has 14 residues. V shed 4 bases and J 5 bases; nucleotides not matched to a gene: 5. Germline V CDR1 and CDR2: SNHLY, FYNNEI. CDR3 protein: CASSGGQVHQPQHF. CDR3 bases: TGTGCCAGCAGTGGTGGACAGGTTCATCAGCCCCAGCATTTT. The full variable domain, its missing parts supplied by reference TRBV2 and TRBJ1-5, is EPEVTQTPSHQVTQMGQEVILRCVPISNHLYFYWYRQILGQKVEFLVSFYNNEISEKSEIFDDQFSVERPDGSNFTLKIRSTKLEDSAMYFCASSGGQVHQPQHFGDGTRLSIL.

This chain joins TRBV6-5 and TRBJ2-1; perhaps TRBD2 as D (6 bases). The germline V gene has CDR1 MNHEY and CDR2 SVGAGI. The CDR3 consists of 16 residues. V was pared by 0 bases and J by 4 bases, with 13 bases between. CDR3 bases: TGTGCCAGCAGTTACTCGGGTAGCGGCAATTACAATGAGCAGTTCTTC. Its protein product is CASSYSGSGNYNEQFF.

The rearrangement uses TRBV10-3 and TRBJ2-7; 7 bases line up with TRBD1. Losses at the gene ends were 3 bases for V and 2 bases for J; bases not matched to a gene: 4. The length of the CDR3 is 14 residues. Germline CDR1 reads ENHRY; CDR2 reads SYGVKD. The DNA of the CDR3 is TGTGCCATCAGTGATGGCCAGGGGGCCTACGAGCAGTACTTC. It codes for CAISDGQGAYEQYF.

CDR3 coding DNA: TGCAGCATTTATCAGGGAAGGGGCACAGATACGCAGTATTTT. Its translation: CSIYQGRGTDTQYF. This chain joins TRBV29-1 and TRBJ2-3, with a tentative D call TRBD1 (5 bases). Germline V CDR1 and CDR2: SQVTM, ANQGSEA. The CDR3 spans 14 residues. Trimming took off 8 bases at V and 1 base at J, with 16 bases between the two ends.

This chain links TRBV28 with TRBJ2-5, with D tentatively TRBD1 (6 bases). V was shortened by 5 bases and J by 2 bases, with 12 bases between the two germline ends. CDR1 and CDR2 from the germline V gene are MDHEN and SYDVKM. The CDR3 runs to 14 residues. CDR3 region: CASSRTDPQETQYF. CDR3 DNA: TGTGCCAGCAGTCGGACAGATCCTCAAGAGACCCAGTACTTC.

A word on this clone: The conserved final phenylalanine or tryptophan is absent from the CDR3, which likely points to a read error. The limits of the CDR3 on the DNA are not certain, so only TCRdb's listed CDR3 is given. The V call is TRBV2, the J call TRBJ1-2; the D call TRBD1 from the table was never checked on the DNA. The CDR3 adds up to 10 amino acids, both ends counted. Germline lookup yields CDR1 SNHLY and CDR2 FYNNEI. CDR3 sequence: CASRQGTQSI.

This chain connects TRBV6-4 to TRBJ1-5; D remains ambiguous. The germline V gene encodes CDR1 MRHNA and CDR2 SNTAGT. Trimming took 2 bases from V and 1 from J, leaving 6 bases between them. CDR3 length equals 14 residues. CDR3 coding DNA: TGTGCCAGCAGTGACGGCCGAAGCAATCAGCCCCAGCATTTT. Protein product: CASSDGRSNQPQHF.

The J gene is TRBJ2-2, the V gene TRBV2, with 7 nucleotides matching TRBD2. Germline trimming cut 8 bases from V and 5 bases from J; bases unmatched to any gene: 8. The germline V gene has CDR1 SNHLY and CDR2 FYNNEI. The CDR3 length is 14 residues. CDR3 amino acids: CASARAGWTGELFF. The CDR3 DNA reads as TGTGCCAGCGCGCGAGCGGGGTGGACCGGGGAGCTGTTTTTT.

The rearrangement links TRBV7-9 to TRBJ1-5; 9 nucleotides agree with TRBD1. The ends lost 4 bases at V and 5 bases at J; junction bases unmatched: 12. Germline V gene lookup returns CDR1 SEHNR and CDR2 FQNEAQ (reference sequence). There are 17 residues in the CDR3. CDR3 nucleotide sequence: TGTGCCAGCAGCTCGACTACAGGGGGCCGGGGGGATCAGCCCCAGCATTTT. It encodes CASSSTTGGRGDQPQHF.

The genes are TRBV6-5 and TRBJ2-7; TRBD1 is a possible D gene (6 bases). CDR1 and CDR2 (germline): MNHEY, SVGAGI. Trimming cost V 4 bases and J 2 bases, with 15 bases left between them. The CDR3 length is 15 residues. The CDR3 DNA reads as TGTGCCAGCAGTTCCCCCTACAGGGACCCCTACGAGCAGTACTTC. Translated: CASSSPYRDPYEQYF.

The CDR3, as DNA: TGTGCCAGCAGTCCCCCCGGGGGACCCACCTACGAGCAGTACTTC. Its translation is CASSPPGGPTYEQYF. This chain links TRBV27 with TRBJ2-7, with D possibly matching TRBD2 (6 bases). Germline V gene lookup returns CDR1 MNHEY and CDR2 SMNVEV (reference sequence). Trimming stripped 5 bases from V and 2 bases from J, with 16 bases between. This CDR3 region has 15 residues.

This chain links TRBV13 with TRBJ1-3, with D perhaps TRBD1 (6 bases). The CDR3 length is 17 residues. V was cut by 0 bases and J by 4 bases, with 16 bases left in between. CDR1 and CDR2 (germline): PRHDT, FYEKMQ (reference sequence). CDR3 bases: TGTGCCAGCAGCTTAGGCGTGGGGCAGGGGTACGGAAACACCATATATTTT. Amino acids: CASSLGVGQGYGNTIYF.

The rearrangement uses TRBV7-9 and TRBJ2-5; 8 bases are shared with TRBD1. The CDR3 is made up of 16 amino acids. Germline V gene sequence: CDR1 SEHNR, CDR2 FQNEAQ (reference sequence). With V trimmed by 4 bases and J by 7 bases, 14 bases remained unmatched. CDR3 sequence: CASSSETGASPLTQYF. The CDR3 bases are TGTGCCAGCAGCTCCGAGACAGGGGCCTCTCCCTTGACCCAGTACTTC.

The chain's CDR3 is CASSFDGGTQYF. CDR3 in DNA: TGTGCCAGCAGTTTCGACGGAGGTACGCAGTATTTT. This chain connects TRBV27 to TRBJ2-3; D may be TRBD2 (5 bases). Between the trimmed V and J ends, which lost 3 bases and 8 bases, there was a span of 9 bases. CDR3 length: 12 amino acids. CDR1 is MNHEY, CDR2 SMNVEV, per germline (reference sequence).

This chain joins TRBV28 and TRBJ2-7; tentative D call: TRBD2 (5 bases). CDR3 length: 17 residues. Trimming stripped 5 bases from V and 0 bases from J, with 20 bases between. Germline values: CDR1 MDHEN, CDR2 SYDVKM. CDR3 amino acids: CASSLPSRTSSSYEQYF. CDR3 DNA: TGTGCCAGCAGTCTCCCCTCTAGGACTTCAAGCTCCTACGAGCAGTACTTC. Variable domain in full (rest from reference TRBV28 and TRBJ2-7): DVKVTQSSRYLVKRTGEKVFLECVQDMDHENMFWYRQDPGLGLRLIYFSYDVKMKEKGDIPEGYSVSREKKERFSLILESASTNQTSMYLCASSLPSRTSSSYEQYFGPGTRLTVT.

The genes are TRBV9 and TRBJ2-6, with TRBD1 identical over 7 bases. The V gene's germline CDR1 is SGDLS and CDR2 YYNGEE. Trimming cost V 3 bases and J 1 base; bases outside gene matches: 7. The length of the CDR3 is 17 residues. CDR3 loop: CASSETTGLSGANVLTF. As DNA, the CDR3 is TGTGCCAGCAGCGAGACGACAGGGCTGTCTGGGGCCAACGTCCTGACTTTC.

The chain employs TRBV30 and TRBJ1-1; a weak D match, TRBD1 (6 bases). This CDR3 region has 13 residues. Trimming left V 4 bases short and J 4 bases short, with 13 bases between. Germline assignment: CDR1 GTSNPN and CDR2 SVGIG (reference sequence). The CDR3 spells CAWKGQPSTEAFF. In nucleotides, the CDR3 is TGTGCCTGGAAAGGACAGCCGAGCACTGAAGCTTTCTTT.

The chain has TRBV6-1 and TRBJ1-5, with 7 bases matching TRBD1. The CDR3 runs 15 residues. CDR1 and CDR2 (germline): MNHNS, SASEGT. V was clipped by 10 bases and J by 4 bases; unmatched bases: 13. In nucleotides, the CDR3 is TGTGCCACCCGATCGGAGGACAGGAATAATCAGCCCCAGCATTTT. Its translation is CATRSEDRNNQPQHF.

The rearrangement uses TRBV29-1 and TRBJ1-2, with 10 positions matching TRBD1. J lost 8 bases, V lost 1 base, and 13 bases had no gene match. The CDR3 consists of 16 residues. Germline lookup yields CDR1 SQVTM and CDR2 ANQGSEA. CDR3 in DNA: TGCAGCGTTGAAGGCCGTCCGGGACAGGGGTTCCGCGGCTACACCTTC. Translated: CSVEGRPGQGFRGYTF.

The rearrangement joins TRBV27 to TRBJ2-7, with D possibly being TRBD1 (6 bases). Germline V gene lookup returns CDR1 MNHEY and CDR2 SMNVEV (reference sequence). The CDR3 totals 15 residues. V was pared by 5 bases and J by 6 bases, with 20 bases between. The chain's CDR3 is CASSPTGSFSGEQYF. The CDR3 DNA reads TGTGCCAGCAGTCCTACAGGGTCTTTTTCCGGCGAGCAGTACTTC.